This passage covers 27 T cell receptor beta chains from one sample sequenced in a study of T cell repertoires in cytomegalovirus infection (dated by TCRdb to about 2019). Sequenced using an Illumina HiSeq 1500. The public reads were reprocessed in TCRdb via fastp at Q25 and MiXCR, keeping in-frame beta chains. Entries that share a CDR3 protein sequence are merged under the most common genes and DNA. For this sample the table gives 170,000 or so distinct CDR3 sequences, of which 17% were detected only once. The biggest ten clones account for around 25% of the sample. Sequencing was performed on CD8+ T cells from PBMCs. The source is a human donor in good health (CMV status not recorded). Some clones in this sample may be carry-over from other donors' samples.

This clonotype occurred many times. Here the CDR3 DNA reads TGTGCCAGCAGCCCCCGACAGGGACCTTCCTACGAGCAGTACTTC. This gives the protein CASSPRQGPSYEQYF. The chain employs TRBV7-8 and TRBJ2-7, with 7 nucleotides matching TRBD1. The CDR3 is made up of 15 amino acids. With 5 bases clipped from V and 1 base from J, the junction kept 8 bases outside the gene matches. The germline gives CDR1 SGHVS, CDR2 FQNEAQ.

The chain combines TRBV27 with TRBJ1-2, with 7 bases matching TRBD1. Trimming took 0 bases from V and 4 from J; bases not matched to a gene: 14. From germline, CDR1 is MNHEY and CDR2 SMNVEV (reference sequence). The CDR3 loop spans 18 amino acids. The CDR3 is CASSLSLKATDRTYGYTF. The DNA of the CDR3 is TGTGCCAGCAGTTTATCCCTCAAGGCCACGGACAGGACCTATGGCTACACCTTC.

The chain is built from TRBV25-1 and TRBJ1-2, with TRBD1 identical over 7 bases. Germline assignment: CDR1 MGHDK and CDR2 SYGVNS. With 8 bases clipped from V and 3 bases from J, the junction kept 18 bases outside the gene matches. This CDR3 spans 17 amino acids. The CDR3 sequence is CASAGALGGGADYGYTF. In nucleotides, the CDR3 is TGTGCCAGCGCAGGGGCGTTGGGAGGGGGCGCGGACTATGGCTACACCTTC.

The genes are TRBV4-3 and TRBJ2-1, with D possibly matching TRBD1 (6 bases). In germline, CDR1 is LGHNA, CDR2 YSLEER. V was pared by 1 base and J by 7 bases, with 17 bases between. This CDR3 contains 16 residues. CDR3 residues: CASSQVWDIFSNEQFF. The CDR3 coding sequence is TGCGCCAGCAGCCAAGTATGGGACATCTTCTCTAATGAGCAGTTCTTC.

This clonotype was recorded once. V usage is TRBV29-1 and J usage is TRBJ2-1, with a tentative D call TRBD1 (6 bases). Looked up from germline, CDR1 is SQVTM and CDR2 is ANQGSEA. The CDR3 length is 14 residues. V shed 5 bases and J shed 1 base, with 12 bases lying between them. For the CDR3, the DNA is TGCAGCGTTCCGACAGGAGCTTCCTACAATGAGCAGTTCTTC. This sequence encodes CSVPTGASYNEQFF.

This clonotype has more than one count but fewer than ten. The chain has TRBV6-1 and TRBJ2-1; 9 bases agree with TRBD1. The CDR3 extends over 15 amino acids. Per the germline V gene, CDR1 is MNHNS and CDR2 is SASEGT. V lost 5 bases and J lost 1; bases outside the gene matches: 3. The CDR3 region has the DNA TGTGCCAGCAGTCAAGGGACAGGGTCCTACAATGAGCAGTTCTTC. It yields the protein CASSQGTGSYNEQFF.

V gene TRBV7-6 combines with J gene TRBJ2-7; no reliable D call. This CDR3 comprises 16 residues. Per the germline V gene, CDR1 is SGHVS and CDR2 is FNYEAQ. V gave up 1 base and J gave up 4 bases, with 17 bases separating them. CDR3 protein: CASSLGGEGIYYEQYF. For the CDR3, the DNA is TGTGCCAGCAGCTTAGGGGGTGAAGGGATCTATTACGAGCAGTACTTC.

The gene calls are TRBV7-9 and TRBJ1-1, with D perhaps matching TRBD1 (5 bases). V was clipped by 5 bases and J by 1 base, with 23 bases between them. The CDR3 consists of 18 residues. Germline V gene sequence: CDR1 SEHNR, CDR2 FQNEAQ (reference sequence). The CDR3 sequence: CASSPRDGGMFENTEAFF. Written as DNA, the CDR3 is TGTGCCAGCAGCCCTCGGGACGGCGGAATGTTCGAGAACACTGAAGCTTTCTTT.

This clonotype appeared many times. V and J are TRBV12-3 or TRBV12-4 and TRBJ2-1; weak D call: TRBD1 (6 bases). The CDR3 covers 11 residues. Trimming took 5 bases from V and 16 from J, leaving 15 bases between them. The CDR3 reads CASSTDSGHFF. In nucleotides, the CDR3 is TGTGCCAGCAGTACGGACAGTGGACACTTCTTC.

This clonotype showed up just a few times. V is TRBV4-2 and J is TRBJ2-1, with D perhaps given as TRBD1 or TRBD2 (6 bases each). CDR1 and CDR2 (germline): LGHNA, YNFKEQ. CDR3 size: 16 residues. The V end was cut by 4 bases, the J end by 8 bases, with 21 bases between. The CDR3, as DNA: TGTGCCAGCAGCCTCGAAGGGGGGCTAAGGGGCGATGAGCAGTTCTTC. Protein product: CASSLEGGLRGDEQFF.

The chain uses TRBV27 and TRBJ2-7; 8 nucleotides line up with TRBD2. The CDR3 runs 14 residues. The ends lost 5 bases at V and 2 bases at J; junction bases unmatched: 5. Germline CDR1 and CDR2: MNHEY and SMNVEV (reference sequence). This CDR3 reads CASSLGLGPYEQYF. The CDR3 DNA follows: TGTGCCAGCAGTCTGGGACTAGGTCCCTACGAGCAGTACTTC.

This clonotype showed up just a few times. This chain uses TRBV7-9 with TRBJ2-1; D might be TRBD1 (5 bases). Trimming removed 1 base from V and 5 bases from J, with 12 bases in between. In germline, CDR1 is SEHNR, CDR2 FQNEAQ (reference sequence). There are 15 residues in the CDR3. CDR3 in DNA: TGTGCCAGCAGCTTAGGGCCAGACAGCAACAATGAGCAGTTCTTC. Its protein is CASSLGPDSNNEQFF.

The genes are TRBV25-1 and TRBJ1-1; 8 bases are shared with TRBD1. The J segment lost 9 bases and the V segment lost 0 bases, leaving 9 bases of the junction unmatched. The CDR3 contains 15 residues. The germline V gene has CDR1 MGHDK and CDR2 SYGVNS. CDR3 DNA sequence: TGTGCCAGCAGTGAATATGGAGCCAGGGGGCACCAAGCTTTCTTT. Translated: CASSEYGARGHQAFF.

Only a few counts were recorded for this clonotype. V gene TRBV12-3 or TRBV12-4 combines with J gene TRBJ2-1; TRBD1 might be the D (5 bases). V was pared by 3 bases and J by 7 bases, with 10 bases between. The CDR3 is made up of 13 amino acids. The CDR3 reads CASSFGAGNEQFF. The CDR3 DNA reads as TGTGCCAGCAGTTTTGGGGCAGGGAATGAGCAGTTCTTC.

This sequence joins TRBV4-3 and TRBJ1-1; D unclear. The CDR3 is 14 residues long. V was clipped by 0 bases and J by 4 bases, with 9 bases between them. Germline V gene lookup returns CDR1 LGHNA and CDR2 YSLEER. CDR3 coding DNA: TGCGCCAGCAGCCAAGATCGGTCCCCCACTGAAGCTTTCTTT. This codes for CASSQDRSPTEAFF.

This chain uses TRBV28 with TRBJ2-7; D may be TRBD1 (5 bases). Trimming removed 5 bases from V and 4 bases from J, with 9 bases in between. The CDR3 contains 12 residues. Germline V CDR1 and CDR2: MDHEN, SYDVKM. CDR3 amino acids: CASSETGYEQYF. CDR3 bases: TGTGCCAGCAGTGAAACAGGTTACGAGCAGTACTTC. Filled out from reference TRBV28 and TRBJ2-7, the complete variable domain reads DVKVTQSSRYLVKRTGEKVFLECVQDMDHENMFWYRQDPGLGLRLIYFSYDVKMKEKGDIPEGYSVSREKKERFSLILESASTNQTSMYLCASSETGYEQYFGPGTRLTVT.

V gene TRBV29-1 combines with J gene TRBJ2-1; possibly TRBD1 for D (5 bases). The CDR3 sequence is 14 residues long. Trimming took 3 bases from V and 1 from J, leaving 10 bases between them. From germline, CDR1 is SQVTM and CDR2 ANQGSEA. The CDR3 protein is CSVEGRESYNEQFF. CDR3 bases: TGCAGCGTTGAGGGCAGGGAATCCTACAATGAGCAGTTCTTC.

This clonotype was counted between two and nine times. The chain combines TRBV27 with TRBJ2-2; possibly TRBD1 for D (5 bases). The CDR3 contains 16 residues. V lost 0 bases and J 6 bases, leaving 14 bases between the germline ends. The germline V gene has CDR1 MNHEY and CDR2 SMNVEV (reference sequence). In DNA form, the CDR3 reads TGTGCCAGCAGTTTATCGACCCAGGGTCAGGCCGGGGAGCTGTTTTTT. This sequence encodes CASSLSTQGQAGELFF.

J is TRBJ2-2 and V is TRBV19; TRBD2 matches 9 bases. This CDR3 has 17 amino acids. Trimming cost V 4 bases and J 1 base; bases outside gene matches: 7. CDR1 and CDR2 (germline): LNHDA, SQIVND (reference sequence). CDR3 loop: CASSTLEAGGNTGELFF. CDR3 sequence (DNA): TGTGCCAGTAGTACCCTCGAAGCGGGGGGGAACACCGGGGAGCTGTTTTTT.

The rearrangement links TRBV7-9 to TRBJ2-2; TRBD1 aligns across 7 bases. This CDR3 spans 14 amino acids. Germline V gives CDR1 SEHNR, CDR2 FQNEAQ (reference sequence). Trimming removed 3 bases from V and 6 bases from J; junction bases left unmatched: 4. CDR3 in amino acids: CASSLVGTAGELFF. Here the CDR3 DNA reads TGTGCCAGCAGCTTGGTAGGGACAGCCGGGGAGCTGTTTTTT. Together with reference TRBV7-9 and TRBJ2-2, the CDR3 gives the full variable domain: DTGVSQNPRHKITKRGQNVTFRCDPISEHNRLYWYRQTLGQGPEFLTYFQNEAQLEKSRLLSDRFSAERPKGSFSTLEIQRTEQGDSAMYLCASSLVGTAGELFFGEGSRLTVL.

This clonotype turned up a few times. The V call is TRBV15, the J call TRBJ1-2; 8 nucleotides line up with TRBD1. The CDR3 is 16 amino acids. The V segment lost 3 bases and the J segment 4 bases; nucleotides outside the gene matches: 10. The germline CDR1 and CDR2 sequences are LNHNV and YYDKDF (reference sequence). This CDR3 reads CATSRSMDRAFYGYTF. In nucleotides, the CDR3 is TGTGCCACCAGCAGGTCAATGGACAGGGCATTCTATGGCTACACCTTC.

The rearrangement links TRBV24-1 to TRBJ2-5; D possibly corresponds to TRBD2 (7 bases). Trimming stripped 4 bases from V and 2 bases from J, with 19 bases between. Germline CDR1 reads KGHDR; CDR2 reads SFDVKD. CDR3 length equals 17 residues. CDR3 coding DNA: TGTGCCACCAGTGACGCCGGGGGGCAAACCATACAAGAGACCCAGTACTTC. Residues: CATSDAGGQTIQETQYF.

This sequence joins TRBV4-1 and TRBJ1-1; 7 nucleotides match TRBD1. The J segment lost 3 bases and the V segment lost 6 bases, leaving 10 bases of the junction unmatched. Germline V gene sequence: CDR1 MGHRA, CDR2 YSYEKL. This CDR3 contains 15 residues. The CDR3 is CASSVLDRRYTEAFF. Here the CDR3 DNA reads TGCGCCAGCAGTGTTCTGGACAGGAGATACACTGAAGCTTTCTTT.

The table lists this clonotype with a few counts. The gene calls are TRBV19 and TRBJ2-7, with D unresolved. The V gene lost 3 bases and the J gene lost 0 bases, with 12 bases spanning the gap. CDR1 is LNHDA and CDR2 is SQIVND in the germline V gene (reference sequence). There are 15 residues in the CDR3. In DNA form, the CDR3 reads TGTGCCAGTAGTATCAGCAGCTACAGCTCCTACGAGCAGTACTTC. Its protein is CASSISSYSSYEQYF.

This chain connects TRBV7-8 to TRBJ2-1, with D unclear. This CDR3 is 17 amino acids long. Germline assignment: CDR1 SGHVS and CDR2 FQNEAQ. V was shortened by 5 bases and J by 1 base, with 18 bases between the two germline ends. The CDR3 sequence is CASSQESRRASYNEQFF. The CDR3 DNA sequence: TGTGCCAGCAGCCAAGAGTCGAGGCGAGCATCCTACAATGAGCAGTTCTTC. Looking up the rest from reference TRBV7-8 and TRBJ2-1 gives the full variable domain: GAGVSQSPRYKVAKRGQDVALRCDPISGHVSLFWYQQALGQGPEFLTYFQNEAQLDKSGLPSDRFFAERPEGSVSTLKIQRTQQEDSAVYLCASSQESRRASYNEQFFGPGTRLTVL.

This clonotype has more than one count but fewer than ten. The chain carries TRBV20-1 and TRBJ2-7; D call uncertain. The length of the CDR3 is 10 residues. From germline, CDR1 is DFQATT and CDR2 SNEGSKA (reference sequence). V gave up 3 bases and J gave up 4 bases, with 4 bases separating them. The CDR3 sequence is CSASRYEQYF. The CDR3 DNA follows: TGCAGTGCTAGCAGGTACGAGCAGTACTTC.

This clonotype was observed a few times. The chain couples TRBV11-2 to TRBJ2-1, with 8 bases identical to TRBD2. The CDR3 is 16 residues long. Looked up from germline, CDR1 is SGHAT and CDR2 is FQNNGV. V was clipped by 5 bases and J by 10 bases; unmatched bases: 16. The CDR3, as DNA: TGTGCCAGCAGCCCCGGGGTGGTAGCGGGGTCTCGAGAGCAGTTCTTC. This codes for CASSPGVVAGSREQFF. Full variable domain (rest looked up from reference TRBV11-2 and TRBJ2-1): EAGVAQSPRYKIIEKRQSVAFWCNPISGHATLYWYQQILGQGPKLLIQFQNNGVVDDSQLPKDRFSAERLKGVDSTLKIQPAKLEDSAVYLCASSPGVVAGSREQFFGPGTRLTVL.